The next 8 T cell receptor beta chains were all read from a single sample in a study of STAT3 mutations in large granular lymphocyte leukemia. Study results and caveats: Every T-cell large granular lymphocyte leukemia patient had at least one immunodominant TCR beta clonotype.

The assay was immunoSEQ multiplex PCR, and TCRdb's table has in-frame clones only and misses some. Among approximately 1,500 clones, about 54% were seen once, and the ten largest hold approximately 40%. No antigen is known for these receptors. Sample: peripheral blood mononuclear cells. Source of these receptors: a man in his fifties or sixties with T-cell large granular lymphocyte leukemia. Some clones in this sample may be carry-over from other donors' samples.

This clone was observed a few times. V is TRBV6-1 and J is TRBJ2-7, with D possibly matching TRBD2 (5 bases). Germline CDR1 and CDR2: MNHNS and SASEGT. Trimming removed 0 bases from V and 3 bases from J, with 21 bases in between. The CDR3 loop spans 18 amino acids. The CDR3 here is CASSEALLTGNTYYEQYF. The CDR3 bases are TGTGCCAGCAGTGAAGCGCTCTTGACCGGGAATACATACTACGAGCAGTACTTC.

The V gene is TRBV30, the J gene TRBJ1-2; possibly TRBD1 for D (5 bases). The germline V gene has CDR1 GTSNPN and CDR2 SVGIG (reference sequence). The ends were cut back, 0 bases at V and 8 bases at J, with 7 bases in the middle. There are 11 residues in the CDR3. The CDR3 nucleotides read TGTGCCTGGAGTGTGACAGTAGGCTACACCTTC. Amino acids: CAWSVTVGYTF.

This clone showed up just a few times. The chain links TRBV30 to TRBJ1-2; unclear D gene. CDR3 length: 12 amino acids. Between the trimmed V and J ends, which lost 4 bases and 2 bases, there was a span of 8 bases. The germline V gene encodes CDR1 GTSNPN and CDR2 SVGIG (reference sequence). The CDR3: CAWIRGNYGYTF. CDR3 coding DNA: TGTGCCTGGATCCGGGGAAACTATGGCTACACCTTC.

J is TRBJ1-1 and V is TRBV29-1, with a possible D match to TRBD1 (6 bases). Trimming removed 7 bases at V and 0 bases at J, with 18 bases between. The CDR3 spans 15 residues. Germline V lookup: CDR1 SQVTM, CDR2 ANQGSEA. Here the CDR3 DNA reads TGCAGCGCTGTCGGGGGGGCGAGGATGAACACTGAAGCTTTCTTT. It specifies CSAVGGARMNTEAFF.

The V and J genes are TRBV30 and TRBJ1-1; 8 nucleotides line up with TRBD1. This CDR3 comprises 18 residues. J was trimmed by 3 bases and V by 3 bases; bases with no gene match: 18. Germline V gene sequence: CDR1 GTSNPN, CDR2 SVGIG (reference sequence). The CDR3 nucleotides are TGTGCCTGGAGGAAAACAGGGGGGATGATTCTTCGGGACACTGAAGCTTTCTTT. Its translation: CAWRKTGGMILRDTEAFF.

This sequence joins TRBV30 and TRBJ1-5; the D gene is possibly TRBD1 (6 bases). This CDR3 is built from 13 residues. V was trimmed by 5 bases and J by 7 bases, leaving 15 bases between them. Germline V gene sequence: CDR1 GTSNPN, CDR2 SVGIG (reference sequence). The CDR3 region is CAWGGAGRQPQHF. Here the CDR3 DNA reads TGTGCCTGGGGGGGGGCAGGGAGGCAGCCCCAGCATTTT.

The rearrangement links TRBV2 to TRBJ2-7; D possibly matches TRBD1 or TRBD2 (5 bases each). V was trimmed by 4 bases and J by 2 bases, leaving 15 bases between them. The length of the CDR3 is 15 residues. Germline V gene lookup returns CDR1 SNHLY and CDR2 FYNNEI. CDR3 coding DNA: TGTGCCAGCAGTGCGACCGGGACCCGAACCTACGAGCAGTACTTC. This encodes CASSATGTRTYEQYF.

The chain uses TRBV5-1 and TRBJ2-3; 9 nucleotides agree with TRBD1. V dropped 1 base and J dropped 3; count of bases not matched to a gene: 3. This CDR3 spans 15 amino acids. Germline CDR1 SGHRS, CDR2 YFSETQ. This chain's CDR3 is CASSLTGGGTDTQYF. CDR3 DNA: TGCGCCAGCAGCTTGACAGGGGGCGGGACAGATACGCAGTATTTT.